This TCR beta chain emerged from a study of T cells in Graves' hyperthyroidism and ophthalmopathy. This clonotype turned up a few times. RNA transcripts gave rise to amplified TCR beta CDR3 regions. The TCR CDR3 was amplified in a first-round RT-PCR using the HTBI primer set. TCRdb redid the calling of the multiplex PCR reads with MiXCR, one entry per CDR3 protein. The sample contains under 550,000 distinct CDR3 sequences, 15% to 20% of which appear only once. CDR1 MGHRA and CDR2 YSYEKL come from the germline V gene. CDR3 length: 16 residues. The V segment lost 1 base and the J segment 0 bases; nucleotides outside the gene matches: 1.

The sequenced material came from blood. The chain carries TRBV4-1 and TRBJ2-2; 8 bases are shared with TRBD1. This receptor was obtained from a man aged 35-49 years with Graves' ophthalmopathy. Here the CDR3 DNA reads TGCGCCAGCAGCCAAGTGGACAGGGCGAACACCGGGGAGCTGTTTTTT. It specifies CASSQVDRANTGELFF.